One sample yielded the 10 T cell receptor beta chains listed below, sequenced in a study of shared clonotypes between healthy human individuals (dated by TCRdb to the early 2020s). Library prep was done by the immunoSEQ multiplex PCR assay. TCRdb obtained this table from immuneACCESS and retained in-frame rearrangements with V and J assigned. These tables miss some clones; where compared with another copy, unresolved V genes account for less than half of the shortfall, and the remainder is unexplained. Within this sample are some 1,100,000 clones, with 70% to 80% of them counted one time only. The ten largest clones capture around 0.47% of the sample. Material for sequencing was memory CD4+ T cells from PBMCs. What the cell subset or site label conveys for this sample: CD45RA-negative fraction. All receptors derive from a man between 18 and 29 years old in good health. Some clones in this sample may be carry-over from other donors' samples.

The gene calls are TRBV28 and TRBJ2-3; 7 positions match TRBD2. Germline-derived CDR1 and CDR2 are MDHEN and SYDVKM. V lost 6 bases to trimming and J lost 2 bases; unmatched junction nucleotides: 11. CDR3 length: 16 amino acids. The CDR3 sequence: CASSRPGTTYTDTQYF. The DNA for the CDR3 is TGTGCCAGCAGCCGCCCCGGGACTACCTACACAGATACGCAGTATTTT.

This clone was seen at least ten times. CDR3 DNA sequence: TGTGCCAGCAGCTTGGGAGGGAAGCGGGAGCGAGAGACCCAGTACTTC. It codes for CASSLGGKRERETQYF. The V gene is TRBV5-4, the J gene TRBJ2-5; 8 nucleotides align to TRBD2. Germline values: CDR1 SGHNT, CDR2 YYREEE (reference sequence). Unmatched junction bases numbered 8, after V lost 0 bases and J lost 4 bases. The CDR3 is 16 residues long. The complete variable domain, with remaining parts taken from reference TRBV5-4 and TRBJ2-5, reads ETGVTQSPTHLIKTRGQQVTLRCSSQSGHNTVSWYQQALGQGPQFIFQYYREEENGRGNFPPRFSGLQFPNYSSELNVNALELDDSALYLCASSLGGKRERETQYFGPGTRLLVL.

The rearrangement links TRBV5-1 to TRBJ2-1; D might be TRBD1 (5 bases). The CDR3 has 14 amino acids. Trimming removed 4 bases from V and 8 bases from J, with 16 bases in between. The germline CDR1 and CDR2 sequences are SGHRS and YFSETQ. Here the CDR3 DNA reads TGCGCCAGCAGCCGGTGGGGCCCTGGGGATGAGCAGTTCTTC. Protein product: CASSRWGPGDEQFF.

The CDR3 protein is CASSEGGHGELFF. As DNA, the CDR3 is TGTGCCAGCAGTGAAGGCGGACACGGGGAGCTGTTTTTT. The J gene is TRBJ2-2, the V gene TRBV6-1; perhaps TRBD1 as D (5 bases). CDR1 and CDR2 from the germline V gene are MNHNS and SASEGT. The CDR3 is 13 amino acids. V dropped 1 base and J dropped 7 bases, with 7 bases sitting between them.

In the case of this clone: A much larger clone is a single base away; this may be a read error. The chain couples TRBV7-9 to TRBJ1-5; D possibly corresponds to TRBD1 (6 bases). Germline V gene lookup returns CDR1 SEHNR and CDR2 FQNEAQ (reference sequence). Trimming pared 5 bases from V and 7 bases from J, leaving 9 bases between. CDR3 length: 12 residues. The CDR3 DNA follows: TGTGCCAGCAGCCAAGACAGGCAGCCCCAGCATTTT. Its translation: CASSQDRQPQHF.

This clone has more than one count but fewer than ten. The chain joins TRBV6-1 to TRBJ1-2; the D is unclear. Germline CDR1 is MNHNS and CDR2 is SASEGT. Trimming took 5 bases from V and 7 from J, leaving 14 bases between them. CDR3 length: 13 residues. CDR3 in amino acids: CASSFERLAGYTF. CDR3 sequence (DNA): TGTGCCAGCAGTTTCGAAAGGCTCGCTGGCTACACCTTC.

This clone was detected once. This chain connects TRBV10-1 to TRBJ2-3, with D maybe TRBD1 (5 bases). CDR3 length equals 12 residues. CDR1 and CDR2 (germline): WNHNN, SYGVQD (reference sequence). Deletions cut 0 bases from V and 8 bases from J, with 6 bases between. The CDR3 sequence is CASSESQGTQYF. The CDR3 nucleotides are TGCGCCAGCAGTGAGTCGCAGGGTACGCAGTATTTT.

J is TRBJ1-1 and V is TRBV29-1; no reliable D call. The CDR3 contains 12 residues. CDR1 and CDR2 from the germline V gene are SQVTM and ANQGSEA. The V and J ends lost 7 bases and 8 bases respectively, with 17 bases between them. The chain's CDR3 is CSGRLPWGEAFF. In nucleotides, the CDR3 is TGCAGCGGGAGACTCCCCTGGGGAGAAGCTTTCTTT.

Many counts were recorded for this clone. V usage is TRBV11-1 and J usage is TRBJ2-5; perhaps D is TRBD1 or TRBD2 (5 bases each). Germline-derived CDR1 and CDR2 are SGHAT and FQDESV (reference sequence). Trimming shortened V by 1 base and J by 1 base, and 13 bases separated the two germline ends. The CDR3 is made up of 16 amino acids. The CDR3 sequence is CASSLGRQGVQETQYF. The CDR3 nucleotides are TGTGCCAGCAGCTTAGGAAGGCAGGGAGTCCAAGAGACCCAGTACTTC.

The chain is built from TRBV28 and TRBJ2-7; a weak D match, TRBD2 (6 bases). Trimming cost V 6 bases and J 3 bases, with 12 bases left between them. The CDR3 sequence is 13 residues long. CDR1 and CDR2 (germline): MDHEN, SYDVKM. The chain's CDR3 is CASSRRGLYEQYF. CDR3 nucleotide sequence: TGTGCCAGCAGCAGGCGGGGCCTCTACGAGCAGTACTTC.